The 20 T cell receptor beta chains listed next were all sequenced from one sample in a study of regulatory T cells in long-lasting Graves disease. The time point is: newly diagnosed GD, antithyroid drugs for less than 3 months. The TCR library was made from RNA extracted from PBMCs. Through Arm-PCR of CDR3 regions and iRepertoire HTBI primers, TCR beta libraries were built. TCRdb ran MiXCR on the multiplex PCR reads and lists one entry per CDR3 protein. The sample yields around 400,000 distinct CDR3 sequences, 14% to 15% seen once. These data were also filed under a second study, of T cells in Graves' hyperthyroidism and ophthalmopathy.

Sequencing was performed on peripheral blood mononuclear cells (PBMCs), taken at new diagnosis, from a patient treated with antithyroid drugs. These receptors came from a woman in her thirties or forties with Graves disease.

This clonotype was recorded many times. The CDR3 is CASSYRTANTEAFF. The CDR3 bases are TGCGCCAGCAGCTATAGAACAGCGAACACTGAAGCTTTCTTT. The chain recombines TRBV5-1 with TRBJ1-1; D not certain. The CDR3 extends over 14 amino acids. CDR1 is SGHRS, CDR2 YFSETQ, per germline. V was trimmed by 3 bases and J by 1 base, leaving 10 bases between them.

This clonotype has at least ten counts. As DNA, the CDR3 is TGCGCCAGCAGCTTTGTGGAGGGGGCGCGTTACAATGAGCAGTTCTTC. Encoded protein: CASSFVEGARYNEQFF. The chain combines TRBV5-1 with TRBJ2-1, with D perhaps TRBD1 (7 bases). This CDR3 is 16 amino acids long. Trimming removed 2 bases at V and 4 bases at J, with 16 bases between. Germline V gene sequence: CDR1 SGHRS, CDR2 YFSETQ.

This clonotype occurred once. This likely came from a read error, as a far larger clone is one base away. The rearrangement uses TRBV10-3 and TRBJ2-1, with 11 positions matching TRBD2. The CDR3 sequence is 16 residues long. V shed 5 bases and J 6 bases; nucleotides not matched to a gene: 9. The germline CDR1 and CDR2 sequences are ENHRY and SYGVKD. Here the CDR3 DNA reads TGTGCCATCAGTTCGGGACTAGCGGTTATGGGCAATGAGCAGTTCTTC. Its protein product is CAISSGLAVMGNEQFF.

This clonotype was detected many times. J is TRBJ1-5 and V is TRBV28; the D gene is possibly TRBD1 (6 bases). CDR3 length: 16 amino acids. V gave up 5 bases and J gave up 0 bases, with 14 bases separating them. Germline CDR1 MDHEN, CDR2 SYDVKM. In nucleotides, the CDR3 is TGTGCCAGCAGTCTCCTACAGGGTTATAGCAATCAGCCCCAGCATTTT. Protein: CASSLLQGYSNQPQHF.

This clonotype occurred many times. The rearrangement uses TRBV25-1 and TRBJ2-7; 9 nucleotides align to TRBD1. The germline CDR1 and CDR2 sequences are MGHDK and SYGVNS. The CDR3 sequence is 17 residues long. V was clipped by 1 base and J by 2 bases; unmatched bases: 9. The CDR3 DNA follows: TGTGCCAGCAGTGAATTCTTCCGGGACAGGGACACCTACGAGCAGTACTTC. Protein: CASSEFFRDRDTYEQYF.

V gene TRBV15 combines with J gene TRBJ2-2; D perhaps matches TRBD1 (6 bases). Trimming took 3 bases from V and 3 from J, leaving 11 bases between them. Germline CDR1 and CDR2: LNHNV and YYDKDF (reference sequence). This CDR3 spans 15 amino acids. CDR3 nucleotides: TGTGCCACCAGCAGGCGGGCAGGGGACACCGGGGAGCTGTTTTTT. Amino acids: CATSRRAGDTGELFF.

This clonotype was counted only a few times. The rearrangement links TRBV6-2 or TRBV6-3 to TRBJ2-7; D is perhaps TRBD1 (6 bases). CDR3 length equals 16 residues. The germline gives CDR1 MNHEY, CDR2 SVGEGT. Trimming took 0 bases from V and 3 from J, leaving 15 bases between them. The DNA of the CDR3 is TGTGCCAGCAGTTACTCGAAACGTGGCAGGGGCTACGAGCAGTACTTC. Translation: CASSYSKRGRGYEQYF.

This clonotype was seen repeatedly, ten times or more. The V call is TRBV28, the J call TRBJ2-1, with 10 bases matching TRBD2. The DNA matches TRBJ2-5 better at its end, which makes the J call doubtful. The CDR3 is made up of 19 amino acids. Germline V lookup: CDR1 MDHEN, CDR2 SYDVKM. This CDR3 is CASSSRVTQAGGPQETQYF. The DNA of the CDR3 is TGTGCCAGCAGTTCTAGGGTTACTCAAGCGGGAGGGCCTCAGGAGACCCAGTACTTC.

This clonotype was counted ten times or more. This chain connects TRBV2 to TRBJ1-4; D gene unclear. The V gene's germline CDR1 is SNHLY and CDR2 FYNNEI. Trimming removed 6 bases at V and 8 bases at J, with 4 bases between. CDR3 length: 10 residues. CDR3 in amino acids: CASRWEKLFF. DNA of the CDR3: TGTGCCAGCAGGTGGGAAAAACTGTTTTTT. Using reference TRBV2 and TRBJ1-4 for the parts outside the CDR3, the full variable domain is EPEVTQTPSHQVTQMGQEVILRCVPISNHLYFYWYRQILGQKVEFLVSFYNNEISEKSEIFDDQFSVERPDGSNFTLKIRSTKLEDSAMYFCASRWEKLFFGSGTQLSVL.

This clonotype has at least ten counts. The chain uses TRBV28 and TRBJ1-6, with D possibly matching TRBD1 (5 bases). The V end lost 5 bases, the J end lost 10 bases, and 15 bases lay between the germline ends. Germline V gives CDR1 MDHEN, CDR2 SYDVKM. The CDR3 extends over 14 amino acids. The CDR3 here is CASSPGRTGSPLHF. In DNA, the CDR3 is TGTGCCAGCAGTCCGGGACGGACCGGATCACCCCTCCACTTT.

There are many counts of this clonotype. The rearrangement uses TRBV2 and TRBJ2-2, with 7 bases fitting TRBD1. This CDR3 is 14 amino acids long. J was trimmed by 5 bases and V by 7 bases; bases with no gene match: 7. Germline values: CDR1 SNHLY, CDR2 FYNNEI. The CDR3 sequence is CASNVGGGTGELFF. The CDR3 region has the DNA TGTGCCAGCAATGTAGGGGGCGGAACCGGGGAGCTGTTTTTT.

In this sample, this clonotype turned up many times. The CDR3 sequence is CASSFVSGLSNTGELFF. CDR3 sequence (DNA): TGTGCCAGCAGTTTTGTGTCTGGACTATCGAACACCGGGGAGCTGTTTTTT. This rearrangement joins TRBV27 to TRBJ2-2; a possible D gene is TRBD2 (6 bases). CDR3 length: 17 residues. The germline gives CDR1 MNHEY, CDR2 SMNVEV (reference sequence). Trimming took 3 bases from V and 0 from J, leaving 14 bases between them.

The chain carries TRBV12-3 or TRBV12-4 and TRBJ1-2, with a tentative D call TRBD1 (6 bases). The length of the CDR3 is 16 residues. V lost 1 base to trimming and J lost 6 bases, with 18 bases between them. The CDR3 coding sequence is TGTGCCAGCAGTTTAGGGGGGCTGTGGGGGCGGGATGGCTACACCTTC. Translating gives CASSLGGLWGRDGYTF.

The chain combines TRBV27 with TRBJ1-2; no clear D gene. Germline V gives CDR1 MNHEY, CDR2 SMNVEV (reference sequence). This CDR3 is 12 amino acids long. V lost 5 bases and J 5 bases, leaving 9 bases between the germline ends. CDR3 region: CASSDRRYGYTF. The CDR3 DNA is TGTGCCAGCAGTGATCGACGGTATGGCTACACCTTC.

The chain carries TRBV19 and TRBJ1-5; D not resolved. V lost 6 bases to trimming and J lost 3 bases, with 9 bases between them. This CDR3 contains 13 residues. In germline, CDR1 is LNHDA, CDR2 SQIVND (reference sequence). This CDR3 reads CASRKVNNQPQHF. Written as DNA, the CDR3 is TGTGCCAGTAGGAAGGTGAACAATCAGCCCCAGCATTTT.

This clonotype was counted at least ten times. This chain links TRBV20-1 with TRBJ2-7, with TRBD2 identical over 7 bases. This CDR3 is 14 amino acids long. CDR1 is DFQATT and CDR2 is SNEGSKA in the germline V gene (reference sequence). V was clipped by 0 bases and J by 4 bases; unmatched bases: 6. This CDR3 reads CSARDTTSAYEQYF. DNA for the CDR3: TGCAGTGCTAGAGATACTACTAGCGCGTACGAGCAGTACTTC.

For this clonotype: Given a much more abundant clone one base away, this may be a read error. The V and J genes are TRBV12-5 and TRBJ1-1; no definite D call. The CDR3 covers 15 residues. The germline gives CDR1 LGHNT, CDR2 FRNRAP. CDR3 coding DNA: TGTGCTAATGGTTTGGTAAGGACCGTGAACACTGAAGCTTTCTTT. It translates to CANGLVRTVNTEAFF.

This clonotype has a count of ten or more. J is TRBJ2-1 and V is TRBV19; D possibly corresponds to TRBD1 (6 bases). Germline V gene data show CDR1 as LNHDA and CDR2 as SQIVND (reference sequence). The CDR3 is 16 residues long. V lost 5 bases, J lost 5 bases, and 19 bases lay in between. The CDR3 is CASSPRTLTGDNEQFF. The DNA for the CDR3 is TGTGCCAGTAGTCCCCGGACACTGACAGGAGACAATGAGCAGTTCTTC.

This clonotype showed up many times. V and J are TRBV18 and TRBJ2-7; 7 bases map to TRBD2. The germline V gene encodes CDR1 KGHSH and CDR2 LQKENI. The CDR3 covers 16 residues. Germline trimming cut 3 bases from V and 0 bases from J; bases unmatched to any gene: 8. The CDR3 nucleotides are TGTGCCAGCTCACCTCTTAATCCGGGAGGCTCCTACGAGCAGTACTTC. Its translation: CASSPLNPGGSYEQYF. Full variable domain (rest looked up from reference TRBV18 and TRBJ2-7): NAGVMQNPRHLVRRRGQEARLRCSPMKGHSHVYWYRQLPEEGLKFMVYLQKENIIDESGMPKERFSAEFPKEGPSILRIQQVVRGDSAAYFCASSPLNPGGSYEQYFGPGTRLTVT.

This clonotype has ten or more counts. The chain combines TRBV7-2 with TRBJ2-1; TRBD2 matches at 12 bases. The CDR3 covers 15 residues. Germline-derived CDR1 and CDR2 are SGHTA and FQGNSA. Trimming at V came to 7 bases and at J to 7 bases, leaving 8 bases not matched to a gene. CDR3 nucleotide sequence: TGTGCCAGCATCCCGACTAGCGGGAGTGGTAATGAGCAGTTCTTC. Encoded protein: CASIPTSGSGNEQFF.